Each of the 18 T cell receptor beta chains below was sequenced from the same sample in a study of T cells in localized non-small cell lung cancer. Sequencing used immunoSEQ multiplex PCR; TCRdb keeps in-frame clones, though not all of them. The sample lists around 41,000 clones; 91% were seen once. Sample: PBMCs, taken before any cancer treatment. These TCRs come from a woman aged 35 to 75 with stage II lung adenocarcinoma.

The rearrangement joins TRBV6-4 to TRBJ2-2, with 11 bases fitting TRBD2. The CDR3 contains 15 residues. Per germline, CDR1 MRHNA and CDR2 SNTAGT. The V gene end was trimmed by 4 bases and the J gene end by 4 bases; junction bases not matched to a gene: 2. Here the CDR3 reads CASSGTSGGTGELFF. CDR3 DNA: TGTGCCAGCAGTGGAACTAGCGGGGGCACCGGGGAGCTGTTTTTT.

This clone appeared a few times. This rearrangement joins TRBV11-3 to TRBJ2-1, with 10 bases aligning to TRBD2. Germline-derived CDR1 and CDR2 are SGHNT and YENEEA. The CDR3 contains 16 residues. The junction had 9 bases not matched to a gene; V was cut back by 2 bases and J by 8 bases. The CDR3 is CASSLLAGALGDEQFF. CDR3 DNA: TGTGCCAGCAGCTTACTAGCGGGAGCCCTCGGGGATGAGCAGTTCTTC.

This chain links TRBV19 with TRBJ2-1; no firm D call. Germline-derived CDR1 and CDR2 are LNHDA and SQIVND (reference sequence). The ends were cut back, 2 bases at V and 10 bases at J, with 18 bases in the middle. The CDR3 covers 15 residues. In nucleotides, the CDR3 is TGTGCCAGTAGTATACAAGAGATATCCACCATCGAGCAGTTCTTC. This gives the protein CASSIQEISTIEQFF.

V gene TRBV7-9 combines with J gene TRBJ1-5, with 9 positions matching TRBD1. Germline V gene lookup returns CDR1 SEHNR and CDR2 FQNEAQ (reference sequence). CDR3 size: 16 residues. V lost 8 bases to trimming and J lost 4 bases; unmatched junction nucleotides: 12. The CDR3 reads CASLGGGTGLNQPQHF. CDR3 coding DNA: TGTGCCAGCCTGGGGGGTGGGACAGGGTTAAATCAGCCCCAGCATTTT.

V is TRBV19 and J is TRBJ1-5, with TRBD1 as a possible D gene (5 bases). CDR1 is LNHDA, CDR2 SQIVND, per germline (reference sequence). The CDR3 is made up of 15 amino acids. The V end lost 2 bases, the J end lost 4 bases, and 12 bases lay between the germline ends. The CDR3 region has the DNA TGTGCCAGTAGTATACGGGGCCAGTCAAATCAGCCCCAGCATTTT. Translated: CASSIRGQSNQPQHF. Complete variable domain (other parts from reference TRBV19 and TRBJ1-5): DGGITQSPKYLFRKEGQNVTLSCEQNLNHDAMYWYRQDPGQGLRLIYYSQIVNDFQKGDIAEGYSVSREKKESFPLTVTSAQKNPTAFYLCASSIRGQSNQPQHFGDGTRLSIL.

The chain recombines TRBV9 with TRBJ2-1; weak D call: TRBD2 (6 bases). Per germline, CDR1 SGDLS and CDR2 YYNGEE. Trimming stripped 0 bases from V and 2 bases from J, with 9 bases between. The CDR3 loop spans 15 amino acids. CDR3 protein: CASSVVTGAYNEQFF. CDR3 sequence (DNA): TGTGCCAGCAGCGTAGTAACGGGGGCCTACAATGAGCAGTTCTTC.

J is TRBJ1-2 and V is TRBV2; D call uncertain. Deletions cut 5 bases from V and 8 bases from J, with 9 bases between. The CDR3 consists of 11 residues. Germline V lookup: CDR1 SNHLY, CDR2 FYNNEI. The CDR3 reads CASSPQSGYTF. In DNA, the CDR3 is TGTGCCAGCAGTCCACAGAGCGGCTACACCTTC.

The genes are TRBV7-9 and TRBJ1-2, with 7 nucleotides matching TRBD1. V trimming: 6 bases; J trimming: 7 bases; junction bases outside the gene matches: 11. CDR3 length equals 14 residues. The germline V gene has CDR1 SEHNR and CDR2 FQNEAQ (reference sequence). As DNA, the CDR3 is TGTGCCAGCAGGCTGGCCTTAGACAGGGCTGGCTACACCTTC. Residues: CASRLALDRAGYTF.

The CDR3 sequence: CASRDPRRYGYTF. The CDR3, as DNA: TGTGCCAGCCGGGACCCCCGCCGCTATGGCTACACCTTC. The chain is built from TRBV28 and TRBJ1-2; TRBD1 is a possible D gene (5 bases). Germline V gene sequence: CDR1 MDHEN, CDR2 SYDVKM. V was pared by 8 bases and J by 4 bases, with 14 bases between. The CDR3 loop spans 13 amino acids.

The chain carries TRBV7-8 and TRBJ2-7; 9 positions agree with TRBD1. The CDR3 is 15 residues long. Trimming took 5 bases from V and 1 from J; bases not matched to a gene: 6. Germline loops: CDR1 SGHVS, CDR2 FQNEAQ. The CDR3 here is CASSPGTGRSYEQYF. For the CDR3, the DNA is TGTGCCAGCAGCCCGGGGACAGGGAGGTCCTACGAGCAGTACTTC. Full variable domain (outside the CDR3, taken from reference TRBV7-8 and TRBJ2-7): GAGVSQSPRYKVAKRGQDVALRCDPISGHVSLFWYQQALGQGPEFLTYFQNEAQLDKSGLPSDRFFAERPEGSVSTLKIQRTQQEDSAVYLCASSPGTGRSYEQYFGPGTRLTVT.

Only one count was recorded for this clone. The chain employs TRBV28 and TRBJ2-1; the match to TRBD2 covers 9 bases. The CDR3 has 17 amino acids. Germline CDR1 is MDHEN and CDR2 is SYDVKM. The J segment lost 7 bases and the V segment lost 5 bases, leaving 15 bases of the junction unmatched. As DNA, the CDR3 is TGTGCCAGCAGTCTCCTACCCTTGCGGGAGGGCCCGAATGAGCAGTTCTTC. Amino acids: CASSLLPLREGPNEQFF.

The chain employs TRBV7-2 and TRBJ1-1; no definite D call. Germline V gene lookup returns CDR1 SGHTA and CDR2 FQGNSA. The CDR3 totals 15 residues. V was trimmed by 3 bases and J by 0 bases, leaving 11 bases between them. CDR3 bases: TGTGCCAGCAGCTTTCAGAGGGCGATGAACACTGAAGCTTTCTTT. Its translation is CASSFQRAMNTEAFF.

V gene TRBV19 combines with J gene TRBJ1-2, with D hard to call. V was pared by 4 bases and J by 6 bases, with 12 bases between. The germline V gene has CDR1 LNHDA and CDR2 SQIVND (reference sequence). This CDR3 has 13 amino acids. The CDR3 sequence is CASSTLRQDGYTF. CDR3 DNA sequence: TGTGCCAGTAGTACACTCAGACAAGATGGCTACACCTTC.

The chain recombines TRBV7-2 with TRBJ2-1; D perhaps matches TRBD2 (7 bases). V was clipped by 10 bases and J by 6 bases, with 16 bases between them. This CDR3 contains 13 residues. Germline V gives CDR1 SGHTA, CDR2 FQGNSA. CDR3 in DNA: TGTGCCAAAGGGGGGGATGGCATCAATGAGCAGTTCTTC. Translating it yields CAKGGDGINEQFF.

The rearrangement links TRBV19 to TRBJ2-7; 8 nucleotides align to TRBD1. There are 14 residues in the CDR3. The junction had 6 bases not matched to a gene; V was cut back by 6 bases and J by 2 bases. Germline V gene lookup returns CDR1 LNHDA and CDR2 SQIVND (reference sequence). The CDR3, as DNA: TGTGCCAGTAGGATGACAGGGGCAGCCTACGAGCAGTACTTC. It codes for CASRMTGAAYEQYF. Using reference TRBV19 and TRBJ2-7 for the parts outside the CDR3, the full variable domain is DGGITQSPKYLFRKEGQNVTLSCEQNLNHDAMYWYRQDPGQGLRLIYYSQIVNDFQKGDIAEGYSVSREKKESFPLTVTSAQKNPTAFYLCASRMTGAAYEQYFGPGTRLTVT.

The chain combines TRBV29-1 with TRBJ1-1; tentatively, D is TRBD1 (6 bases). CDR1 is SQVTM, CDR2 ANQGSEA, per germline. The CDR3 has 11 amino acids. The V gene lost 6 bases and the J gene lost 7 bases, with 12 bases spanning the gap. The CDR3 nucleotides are TGCAGCGTCAATGGACAGCTTGAAGCTTTCTTT. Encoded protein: CSVNGQLEAFF.

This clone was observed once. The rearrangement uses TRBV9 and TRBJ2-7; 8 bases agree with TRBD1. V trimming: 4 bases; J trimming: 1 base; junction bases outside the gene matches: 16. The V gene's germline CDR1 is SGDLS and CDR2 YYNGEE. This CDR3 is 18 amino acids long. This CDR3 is CASSTTGATQFPSYEQYF. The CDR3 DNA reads TGTGCCAGCAGCACGACAGGGGCGACTCAGTTCCCATCCTACGAGCAGTACTTC.

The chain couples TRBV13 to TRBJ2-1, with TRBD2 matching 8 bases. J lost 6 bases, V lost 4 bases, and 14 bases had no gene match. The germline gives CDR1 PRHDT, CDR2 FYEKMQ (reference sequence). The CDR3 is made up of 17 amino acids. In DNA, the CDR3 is TGTGCCAGCAGCTCGACTCTCGGGAGGGCGAATAGCAATGAGCAGTTCTTC. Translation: CASSSTLGRANSNEQFF.